This T cell receptor beta chain was captured in a study of regulatory T cells in long-lasting Graves disease. Study-level results: TRBV28, TRBJ1-2 and TRBJ2-5 emerged as the favored segments in persistent disease. Authors noted too few samples as a limitation.

Libraries of TCR beta came from iRepertoire HTBI primers plus Arm-PCR of CDR3 regions. TCRdb processed the multiplex PCR reads anew with MiXCR; each CDR3 protein has one entry. The sample shows 350,000 to 500,000 distinct CDR3 sequences, around 15% of them seen only once. Time point meaning: newly diagnosed GD, antithyroid drugs for less than 3 months. Preparation of the TCR library used RNA extracted from PBMCs. This clonotype was seen a handful of times. Its antigen is undetermined. V was trimmed by 6 bases and J by 7 bases, leaving 13 bases between them. The CDR3 runs to 13 residues. Germline lookup yields CDR1 MNHNS and CDR2 SASEGT. The sample was also reused in another study, on T cells in Graves' hyperthyroidism and ophthalmopathy. As that report states: The study used the HTBI primer set for a first-round RT-PCR of the TCR CDR3. Most thyroid-expanded clonotypes above 0.001 were also found in blood.

The specimen was peripheral blood mononuclear cells (PBMCs), collected at new diagnosis, from a patient treated with antithyroid drugs. This sequence originates from a young woman with Graves disease. The chain carries TRBV6-1 and TRBJ2-1; D might be TRBD2 (6 bases). CDR3 protein: CASSSDGGNEQFF. CDR3 coding DNA: TGTGCCAGCAGCTCCGATGGGGGGAATGAGCAGTTCTTC.